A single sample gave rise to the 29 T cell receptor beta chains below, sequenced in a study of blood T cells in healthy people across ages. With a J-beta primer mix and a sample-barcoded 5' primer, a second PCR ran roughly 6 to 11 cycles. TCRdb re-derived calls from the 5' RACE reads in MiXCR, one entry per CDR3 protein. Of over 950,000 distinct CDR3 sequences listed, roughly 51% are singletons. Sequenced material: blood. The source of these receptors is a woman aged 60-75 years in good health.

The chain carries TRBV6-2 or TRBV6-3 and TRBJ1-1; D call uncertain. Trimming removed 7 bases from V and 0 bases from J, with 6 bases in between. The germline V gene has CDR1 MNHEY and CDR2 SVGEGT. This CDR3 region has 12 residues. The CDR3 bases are TGTGCCAGCAACGAGATGAACACTGAAGCTTTCTTT. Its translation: CASNEMNTEAFF.

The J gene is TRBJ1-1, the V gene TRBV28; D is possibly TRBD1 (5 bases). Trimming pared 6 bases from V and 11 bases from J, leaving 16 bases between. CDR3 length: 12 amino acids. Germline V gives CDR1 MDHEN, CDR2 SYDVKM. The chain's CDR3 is CASSYRWGGAFF. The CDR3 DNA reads TGTGCCAGCAGCTACCGATGGGGGGGGGCTTTCTTT.

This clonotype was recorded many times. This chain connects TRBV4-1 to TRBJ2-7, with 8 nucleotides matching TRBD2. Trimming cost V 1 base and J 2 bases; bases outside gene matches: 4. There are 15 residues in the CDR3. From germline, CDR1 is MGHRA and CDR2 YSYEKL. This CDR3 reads CASSQVVAGPYEQYF. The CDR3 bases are TGCGCCAGCAGCCAAGTAGTAGCGGGACCCTACGAGCAGTACTTC.

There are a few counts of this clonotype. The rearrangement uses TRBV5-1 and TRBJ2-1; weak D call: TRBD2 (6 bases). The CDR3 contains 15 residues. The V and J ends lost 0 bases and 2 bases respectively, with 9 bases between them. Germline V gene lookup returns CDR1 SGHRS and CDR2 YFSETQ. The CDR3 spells CASSLAGSTYNEQFF. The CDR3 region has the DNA TGCGCCAGCAGCTTGGCCGGGAGTACCTACAATGAGCAGTTCTTC.

This CDR3 is CASSIEGLGQPQHF. The CDR3 DNA follows: TGTGCCAGCAGTATCGAGGGGCTGGGGCAGCCCCAGCATTTT. This chain joins TRBV6-1 and TRBJ1-5, with TRBD1 as a possible D gene (5 bases). CDR1 MNHNS and CDR2 SASEGT come from the germline V gene. V was clipped by 5 bases and J by 7 bases, with 15 bases between them. The CDR3 is made up of 14 amino acids.

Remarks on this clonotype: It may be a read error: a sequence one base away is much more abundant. The CDR3 reads CSPPSRRGIRETQYF. The CDR3 DNA follows: TGCAGTCCCCCCAGCAGAAGGGGGATTAGGGAGACCCAGTACTTC. The gene calls are TRBV20-1 and TRBJ2-5, with D possibly matching TRBD1 (6 bases). The CDR3 extends over 15 amino acids. In germline, CDR1 is DFQATT, CDR2 SNEGSKA (reference sequence). V dropped 8 bases and J dropped 5 bases, with 24 bases sitting between them.

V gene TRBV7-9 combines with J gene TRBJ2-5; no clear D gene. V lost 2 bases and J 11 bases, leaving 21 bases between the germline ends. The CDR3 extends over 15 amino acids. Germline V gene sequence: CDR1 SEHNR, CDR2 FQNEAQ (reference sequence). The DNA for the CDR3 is TGTGCCAGCAGCTTATCCCCCGACTTTTACAATGAGCAGTACTTC. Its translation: CASSLSPDFYNEQYF.

The CDR3 bases are TGTGCCAGCTCACGGGGACCCAAATATGAGCAGTACTTC. This sequence encodes CASSRGPKYEQYF. The chain links TRBV18 to TRBJ2-5; possibly TRBD1 or TRBD2 for D (5 bases each). Trimming cost V 4 bases and J 11 bases, with 17 bases left between them. Germline CDR1 KGHSH, CDR2 LQKENI. This CDR3 contains 13 residues.

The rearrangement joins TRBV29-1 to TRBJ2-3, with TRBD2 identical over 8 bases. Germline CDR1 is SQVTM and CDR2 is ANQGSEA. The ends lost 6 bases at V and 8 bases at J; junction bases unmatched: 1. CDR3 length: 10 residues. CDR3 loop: CSVAGGTQYF. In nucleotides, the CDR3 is TGCAGCGTCGCGGGGGGTACGCAGTATTTT.

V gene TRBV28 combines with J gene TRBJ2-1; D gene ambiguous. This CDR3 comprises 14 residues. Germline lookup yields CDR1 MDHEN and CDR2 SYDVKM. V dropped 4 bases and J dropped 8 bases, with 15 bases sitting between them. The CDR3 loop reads CASSSIGPQDEQFF. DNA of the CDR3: TGTGCCAGCAGTTCGATCGGGCCCCAGGATGAGCAGTTCTTC.

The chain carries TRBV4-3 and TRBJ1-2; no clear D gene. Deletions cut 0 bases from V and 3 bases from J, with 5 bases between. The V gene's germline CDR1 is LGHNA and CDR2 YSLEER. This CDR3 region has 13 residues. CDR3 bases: TGCGCCAGCAGCCAAGATTTGCACTATGGCTACACCTTC. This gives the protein CASSQDLHYGYTF.

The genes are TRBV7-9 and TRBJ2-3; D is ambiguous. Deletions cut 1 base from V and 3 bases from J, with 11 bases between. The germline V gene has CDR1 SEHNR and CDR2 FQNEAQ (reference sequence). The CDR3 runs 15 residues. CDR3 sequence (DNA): TGTGCCAGCAGCTTAGACCTTATCCAGACAGATACGCAGTATTTT. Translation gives CASSLDLIQTDTQYF.

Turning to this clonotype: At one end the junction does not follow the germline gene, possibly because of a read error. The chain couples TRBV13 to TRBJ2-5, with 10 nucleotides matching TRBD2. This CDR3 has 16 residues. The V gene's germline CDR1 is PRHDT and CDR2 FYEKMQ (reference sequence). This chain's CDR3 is CASSSLGSGRMYEQYF. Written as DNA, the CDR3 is TGTGCCAGCAGCTCCCTAGGTAGCGGGAGGATGTACGAGCAGTACTTT.

This CDR3 reads CASVRDRGYEQYF. The DNA of the CDR3 is TGTGCCAGCGTACGGGACAGGGGCTACGAGCAGTACTTC. The chain recombines TRBV2 with TRBJ2-5; TRBD1 matches at 10 bases. The J call may be mistaken, given a closer DNA end match to TRBJ2-7. Germline lookup yields CDR1 SNHLY and CDR2 FYNNEI. The CDR3 has 13 amino acids.

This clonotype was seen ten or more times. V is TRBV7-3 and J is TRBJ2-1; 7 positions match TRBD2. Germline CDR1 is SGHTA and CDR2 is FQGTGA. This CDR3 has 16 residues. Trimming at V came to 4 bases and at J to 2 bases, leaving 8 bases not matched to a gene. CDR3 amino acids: CASSSQGAGAYNEQFF. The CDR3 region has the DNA TGTGCCAGCAGCTCCCAAGGGGCGGGAGCCTACAATGAGCAGTTCTTC.

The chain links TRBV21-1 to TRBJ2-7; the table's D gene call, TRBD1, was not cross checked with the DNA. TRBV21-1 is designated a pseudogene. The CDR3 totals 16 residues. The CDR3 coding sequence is TGTGCCAGCAGCAAATGTGGGGCACCTTGCTCCTACGAGCAGTACTTC. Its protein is CASSKCGAPCSYEQYF.

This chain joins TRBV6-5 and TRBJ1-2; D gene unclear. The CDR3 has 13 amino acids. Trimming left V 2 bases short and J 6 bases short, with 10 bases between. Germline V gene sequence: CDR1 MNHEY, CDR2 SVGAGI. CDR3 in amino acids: CASSYLGADGYTF. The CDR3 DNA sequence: TGTGCCAGCAGTTACCTGGGCGCGGATGGCTACACCTTC.

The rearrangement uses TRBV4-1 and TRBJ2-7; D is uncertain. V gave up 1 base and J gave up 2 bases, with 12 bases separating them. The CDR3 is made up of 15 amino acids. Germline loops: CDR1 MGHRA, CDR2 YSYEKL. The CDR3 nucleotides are TGCGCCAGCAGCCAAGTTGACCGAACCCCCTACGAGCAGTACTTC. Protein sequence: CASSQVDRTPYEQYF.

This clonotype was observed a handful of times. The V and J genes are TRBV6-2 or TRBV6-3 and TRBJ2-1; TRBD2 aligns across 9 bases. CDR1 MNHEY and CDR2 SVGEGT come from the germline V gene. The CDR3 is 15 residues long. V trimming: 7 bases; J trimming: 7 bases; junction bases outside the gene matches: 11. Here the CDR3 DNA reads TGTGCCAGCAAGGCTAGCGGGATCGGGAGGAATGAGCAGTTCTTC. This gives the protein CASKASGIGRNEQFF.

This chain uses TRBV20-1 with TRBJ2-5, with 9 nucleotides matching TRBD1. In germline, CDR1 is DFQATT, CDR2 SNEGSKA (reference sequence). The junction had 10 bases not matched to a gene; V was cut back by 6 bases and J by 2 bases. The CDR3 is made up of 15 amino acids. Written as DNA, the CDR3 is TGCAGTGCCCACCCGGGACAGGGCGTTCAAGAGACCCAGTACTTC. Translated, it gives CSAHPGQGVQETQYF.

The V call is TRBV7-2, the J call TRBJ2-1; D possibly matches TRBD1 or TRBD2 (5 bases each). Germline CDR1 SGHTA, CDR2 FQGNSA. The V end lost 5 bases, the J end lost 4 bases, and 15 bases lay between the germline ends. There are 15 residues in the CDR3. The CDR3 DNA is TGTGCCAGCAGCCCCGCCGGGGCCTTATACAATGAGCAGTTCTTC. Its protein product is CASSPAGALYNEQFF.

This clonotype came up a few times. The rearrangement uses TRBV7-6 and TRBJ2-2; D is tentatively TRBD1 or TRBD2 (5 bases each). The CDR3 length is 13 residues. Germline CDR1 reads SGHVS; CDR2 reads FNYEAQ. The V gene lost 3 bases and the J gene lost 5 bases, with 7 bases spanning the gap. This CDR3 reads CASSLGDTGELFF. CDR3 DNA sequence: TGTGCCAGCAGCTTGGGGGATACCGGGGAGCTGTTTTTT. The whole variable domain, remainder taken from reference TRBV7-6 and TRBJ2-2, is GAGVSQSPRYKVTKRGQDVALRCDPISGHVSLYWYRQALGQGPEFLTYFNYEAQQDKSGLPNDRFSAERPEGSISTLTIQRTEQRDSAMYRCASSLGDTGELFFGEGSRLTVL.

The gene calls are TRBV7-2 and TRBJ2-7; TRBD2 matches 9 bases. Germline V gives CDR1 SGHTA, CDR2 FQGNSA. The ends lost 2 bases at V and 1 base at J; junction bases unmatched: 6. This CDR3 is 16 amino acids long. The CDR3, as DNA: TGTGCCAGCAGCTTATTTGCGGGACTAGCATCCTACGAGCAGTACTTC. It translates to CASSLFAGLASYEQYF.

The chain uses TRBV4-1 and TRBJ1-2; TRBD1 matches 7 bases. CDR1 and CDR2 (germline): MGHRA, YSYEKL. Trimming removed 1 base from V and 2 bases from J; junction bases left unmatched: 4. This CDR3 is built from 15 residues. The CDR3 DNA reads TGCGCCAGCAGCCAAGTTGCGACAGGGAACTATGGCTACACCTTC. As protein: CASSQVATGNYGYTF.

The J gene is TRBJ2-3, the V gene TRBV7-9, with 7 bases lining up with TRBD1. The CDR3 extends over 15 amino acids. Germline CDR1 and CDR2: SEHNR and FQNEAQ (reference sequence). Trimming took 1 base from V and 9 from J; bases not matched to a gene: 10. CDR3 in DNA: TGTGCCAGCAGCTTAGGTATACAGCCCAGGGGGACGCAGTATTTT. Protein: CASSLGIQPRGTQYF.

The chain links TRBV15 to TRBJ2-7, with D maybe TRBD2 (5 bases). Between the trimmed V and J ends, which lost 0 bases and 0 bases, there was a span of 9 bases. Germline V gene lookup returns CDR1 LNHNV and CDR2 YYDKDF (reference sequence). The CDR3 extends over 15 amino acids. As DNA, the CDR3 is TGTGCCACCAGCAGAGATCGGGGAAGCTCCTACGAGCAGTACTTC. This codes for CATSRDRGSSYEQYF.

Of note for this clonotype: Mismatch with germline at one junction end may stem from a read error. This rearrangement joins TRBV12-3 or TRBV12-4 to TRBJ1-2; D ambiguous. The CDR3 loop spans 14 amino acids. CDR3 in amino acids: CASSFRRQNYGNTF. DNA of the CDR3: TGTGCCAGCAGTTTCCGTCGGCAGAACTATGGCAACACCTTC.

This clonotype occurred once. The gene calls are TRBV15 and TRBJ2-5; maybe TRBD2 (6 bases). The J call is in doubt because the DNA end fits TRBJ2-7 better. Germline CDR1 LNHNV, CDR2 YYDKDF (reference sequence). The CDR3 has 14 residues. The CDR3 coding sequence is TGTGCCACCAGCAGACGGGGGACCACCTACGAGCAGTACTTC. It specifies CATSRRGTTYEQYF.

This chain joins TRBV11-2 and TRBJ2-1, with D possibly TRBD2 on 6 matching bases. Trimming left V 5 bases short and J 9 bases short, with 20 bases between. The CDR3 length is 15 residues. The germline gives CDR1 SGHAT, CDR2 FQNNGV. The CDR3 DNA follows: TGTGCCAGCAGCCTGGGACTCCAGTGGATGGGTGAGCAGTTCTTC. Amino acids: CASSLGLQWMGEQFF.